The T cell receptor beta chain under discussion was sequenced for a study of beta chain features in type 1 diabetes. About the research overall: Summed over all samples, the examined sorted cells came to fewer than 120,000,000.

This clone has more than one count but fewer than ten. Its antigen remains unknown. From germline, CDR1 is MNHNS and CDR2 SASEGT. Trimming cost V 5 bases and J 1 base, with 11 bases left between them. The CDR3 extends over 14 amino acids. cDNA synthesis used the whole RNA isolate, giving expressed TCRB sequences. Sequencing used immunoSEQ multiplex PCR; TCRdb keeps in-frame clones, though not all of them. The sample holds 310,000 or so clones, 9.3% seen once. Study-wide findings and caveats: Among all four CD4+ subsets, Type 1 diabetes patients had TCRB CDR3s that were moderately but significantly shorter. Insertions at VDJ junctions were less frequent in type 1 diabetes patients. These patients also deleted more nucleotides at the same junctions.

Sequenced sample: central memory CD4+ T cells from blood. The chain employs TRBV6-1 and TRBJ1-2, with D hard to call. This sequence was found in a man aged 25 to 40 with type 1 diabetes. The CDR3 loop is CASSRTANNYGYTF. The CDR3 DNA reads TGTGCCAGCAGTAGGACGGCCAATAACTATGGCTACACCTTC.